This is a list of T cell receptor beta chains from one sample in a study of shared clonotypes between healthy human individuals. The protocol was immunoSEQ multiplex PCR, while the TCRdb copy is restricted to in-frame clones and leaves out a portion. The table shows roughly 1,800,000 clones, with approximately 95% occurring only once. The sequencing input was naive CD8+ T cells sorted from blood. These receptors were obtained from a man aged 18 to 30 in good health. CDR3s include the opening cysteine and the closing phenylalanine or tryptophan.

v_call cdr3_aa
TRBV29-1 CSVRDASYEQYF
TRBV7-9 CASSFGLGNTEAFF
TRBV19 CASSMDPFMEQGYYGYTF
TRBV7-9 CASSRDGGETDTQYF
TRBV4-1 CASSQSSTGLTSYEQYF
TRBV5-1 CASSWGPGQGTDTQYF
TRBV7-6 CASSLGPGAGELFF
TRBV6-6 CASSLAGEQYF
TRBV7-9 CASSLDGEKLFF
TRBV19 CASGERGYNEQFF
TRBV2 CASSDGTADTQYF
TRBV9 CASSASSIHDTQYF
TRBV13 CASSLMSSPDAQIF
TRBV19 CASSTYEGYEQYF
TRBV30 CAWTSGGPSSYEQYF
TRBV5-4 CASSLWSLDIQYF
TRBV4-3 CASSQDVGDYGYTF
TRBV7-9 CASSPTPGEHPYEQYF
TRBV11-2 CASSLDALAGYNEQFF
TRBV7-9 CASSLSGDQKHEQYF
TRBV9 CASSVEQGGSAYNEQFF